What follows describes a single TCR beta chain. The same CDR3 is also encoded by other DNA sequences in this sample. The entry originates in a study of blood T cell repertoires in COVID-19. For the study at large: The origin of the acute and convalescent COVID-19 samples was the United States, Italy and Spain. The analysed material was cDNA or gDNA that came from T cells, B-cell-depleted T cells, or PBMCs.

How the authors handled the data: Nucleated cell number was recorded as an estimate derived from reference gene primer amplification. Sequencing was performed with immunoSEQ multiplex PCR; in TCRdb, only in-frame clones are kept and a portion is missing. That table supplies the V and J calls and clone size; D and trimming were determined from the DNA. The sample holds about 480,000 clones, roughly 89% seen once. V was pared by 2 bases and J by 4 bases, with 11 bases between. The CDR3 length is 14 residues. The V gene's germline CDR1 is SGDLS and CDR2 YYNGEE. The clonotype comes from a woman aged 25 to 39 with acute or convalescent COVID-19. The V gene is TRBV9, the J gene TRBJ2-3, with D perhaps matching TRBD2 (6 bases). Sequencing input: peripheral blood. This CDR3 is CASSVRLGADTQYF. As DNA, the CDR3 is TGTGCCAGCAGCGTCAGACTAGGCGCAGATACGCAGTATTTT.